The following is a T cell receptor beta chain sequence with its context. Its antigen has not been determined. One end of the junction is discordant with germline, which a read error may explain. This sample was taken from a study of blood T cells in healthy people across ages (dated by TCRdb to the mid-2010s). Background for the entire study: Template switching captured roughly one uniquely barcoded TCR beta cDNA molecule per two T cells in model experiments. The study measured age-related changes in TCR beta repertoire diversity using deep sequencing normalized with unique cDNA molecular identifiers. The donors were divided into four age groups: young (average approximately 15 years), middle-aged (about 39), aged (roughly 66) and long-lived (around 80). To avoid experimental bias, donors of different ages were randomly spread across the sequencing lanes. The study analyzed two additional independent replicas of 1 million unique cDNA reads from the same blood draw for two donors, one aged 18 to 30 and one aged 80 or older.

Libraries were made using 5' RACE. Sequencing used an Illumina HiSeq 2500. A second roughly 6 to 12 cycle PCR used a sample-barcoded 5' primer and a J-beta primer mix. A template-switch 5' adaptor carrying 12 random nucleotides introduced a unique molecular identifier onto each TCR beta cDNA molecule. Each sample yielded at least 2.5 million CDR3-containing paired-end reads. First-strand cDNA synthesis was performed from all RNA using the Mint cDNA synthesis kit, with priming by a TRBC-specific oligonucleotide. All cDNA was treated with uracil-DNA glycosylase and then went through a first 18-cycle PCR with the universal primers M1SS and BC2_uni_R. On the study's bioinformatics: For normalization, 1 million high-quality reads, each with a distinct molecular identifier, were randomly selected from each sample. Reads with shared molecular identifiers were discarded instead of being binned into consensus sequences. MiTCR, set to a Q25 quality threshold and the strictest error-elimination algorithm, was used for CDR3 identification, clonotype clustering and error correction. Lower-bound total TCR beta diversity was estimated with a nonparametric unseen species model using Euler transformation. TCRdb applied fastp at Q25 and MiXCR to the public reads, then kept only in-frame beta chains. Entries that share a CDR3 protein sequence are merged under the most common genes and DNA. TCRdb, not the authors, supplied the V and J calls. This sample comprises 350,000 to 450,000 distinct CDR3 sequences, 45% to 65% of them detected only once. Approximately 51% of the sample goes to the ten largest clones.

Taken from cysteine to phenylalanine, the CDR3 has 13 residues. The CDR3 DNA has 39 bases and is translated from base 1. CDR1 and CDR2 are drawn from the germline V gene: SNHLY, FYNNEI. The study at large found these results: Compared with the aged group, the long-lived group had more naive CD4+ T cells, fewer expanded clones and increased TCR diversity, suggesting age selection. A strong correlation was found between observed TCR beta diversity and the percentage of naive T cells measured by flow cytometry. Bulk unsorted PBMC profiling prevented conclusive comparison of naive and antigen-experienced compartments. Estimates of total diversity based on one million sequenced T cells were considered lower bounds and underestimates. Donor CMV infection status was unknown, potentially confounding age-related changes in expanded clonotypes. Observed TCR beta diversity per million T cells fell roughly linearly with age, and a significant reduction was already apparent by age roughly 41.

Donors were around 37 systemically healthy Caucasian individuals from Russia aged roughly 6 to 90 years. Each donor gave approximately 9.4 milliliters of peripheral blood, drawn into EDTA-treated Vacutainer tubes. Ficoll-Paque density-gradient centrifugation was used to isolate PBMCs, with at least 6.5 million per sample. Total RNA was extracted from PBMCs with Trizol reagent, with at least 5.5 micrograms obtained per sample. The percentages of naive CD45RAhigh/CD27high T cells were determined by flow cytometry on a PBMC aliquot from every donor. The chain employs TRBV2 and TRBJ1-2; the central 7 bases match TRBD1. Sequenced: blood. This TCR was recovered from a man aged 55-75 years in good health. The CDR3 reads as follows: CAGRTDRNYGYTF. The bases read TGTGCCGGCAGGACGGACAGGAACTATGGCTACACCTTC.